This is a list of T cell receptor beta chains from one sample in a study of blood T cell repertoires in COVID-19. This table comes from immunoSEQ multiplex PCR, and its TCRdb copy is limited to in-frame clones, with some not included. The sample carries roughly 69,000 clones, under 85% recorded once. The sample comprised peripheral blood. These TCRs come from a woman between 50 and 59 years old with acute or convalescent COVID-19. Both conserved end residues are part of each CDR3. The D gene is left open where the match is weak. Expanded clones are given a class, and other clones once, few, many or no size at all.

TRBJ2-3 TRBV6-4 once 14 TRBD2 TGTGCCAGCAGTGAAGCTAGCGGCCCCGGTACGCAGTATTTT CASSEASGPGTQYF
TRBJ1-1 TRBV11-2 . 13 . TGTGCCAGCAGATACGACACGAACACTGAAGCTTTCTTT CASRYDTNTEAFF
TRBJ2-5 TRBV5-1 few 16 TRBD1 TGCGCCAGCAGCTTGGCGGTAGCCCAGGGGGCAGAGACCCAGTACTTC CASSLAVAQGAETQYF
TRBJ2-7 TRBV6-5 . 14 TRBD2 TGTGCCAGCAGGGTAGCGGGGGGGCTCTACGAGCAGTACTTC CASRVAGGLYEQYF
TRBJ2-1 TRBV7-2 . 18 TRBD2 TGTGCCAGCAGCTTAGAACCATTTACGGGAGGATCCTACAATGAGCAGTTCTTC CASSLEPFTGGSYNEQFF
TRBJ2-7 TRBV28 . 15 TRBD2 TGTGCCAGCAACTCTTGGACTAGCGGGACCTACGAGCAGTACTTC CASNSWTSGTYEQYF
TRBJ2-2 TRBV3-1/TRBV3-2 . 16 TRBD2 TGTGCCAGCAGCCACGCCGGGACTAGCGCTACCGGGGAGCTGTTTTTT CASSHAGTSATGELFF
TRBJ1-1 TRBV12-3/TRBV12-4 . 11 . TGTGCCAGCAGTAGGGGGACTGAAGCTTTCTTT CASSRGTEAFF
TRBJ1-1 TRBV19 once 13 . TGTGCCAGTAGTAGGGGACAGAACACTGAAGCTTTCTTT CASSRGQNTEAFF
TRBJ2-1 TRBV4-3 . 15 TRBD2 TGCGCCAGCAGCCAGGGCACTAGCGGGAGAAATGAGCAGTTCTTC CASSQGTSGRNEQFF
TRBJ1-2 TRBV3-1/TRBV3-2 . 13 . TGTGCCAGCAGCCTTCAGGGGAACTATGGCTACACCTTC CASSLQGNYGYTF
TRBJ1-2 TRBV19 . 16 TRBD1 TGTGCCAGTAGTGTACCGGGACAGCCGACTAACTATGGCTACACCTTC CASSVPGQPTNYGYTF
TRBJ1-6 TRBV28 . 17 . TGTGCCAGCAGTTTATCCTCGGACACTACCCGGCATTCACCCCTCCACTTT CASSLSSDTTRHSPLHF
TRBJ2-7 TRBV2 . 14 TRBD1 TGTGCCAGCAGTGGGCCGGGACAGGGGATCGAGCAGTACTTC CASSGPGQGIEQYF
TRBJ1-1 TRBV5-4 . 13 . TGTGCCAGCAGCACGTACAGTGCCACTGAAGCTTTCTTT CASSTYSATEAFF
TRBJ2-7 TRBV6-5 once 16 TRBD2 TGTGCCAGCAGTTATTTGTTTAGCGGGGGAGCCTACGAGCAGTACTTC CASSYLFSGGAYEQYF
TRBJ1-3 TRBV4-1 . 16 TRBD1 TGCGCCAGCAGCCCGATCGAGGACAGGGCAGGAAACACCATATATTTT CASSPIEDRAGNTIYF
TRBJ2-7 TRBV5-6 . 15 TRBD1 TGTGCCAGCAGCCCGGATATGGGACAGGGTGACGAGCAGTACTTC CASSPDMGQGDEQYF